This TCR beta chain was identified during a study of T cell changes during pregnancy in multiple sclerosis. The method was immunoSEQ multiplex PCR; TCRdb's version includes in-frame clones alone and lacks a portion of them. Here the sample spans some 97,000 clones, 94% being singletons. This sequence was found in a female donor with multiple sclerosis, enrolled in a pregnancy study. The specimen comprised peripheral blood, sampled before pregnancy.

CDR3 region: CASSSYTGAAYEQYF. The CDR3 DNA sequence: TGTGCCAGCAGTTCCTATACAGGGGCAGCCTACGAGCAGTACTTC. V gene TRBV27 combines with J gene TRBJ2-7, with 7 bases matching TRBD1. The CDR3 length is 15 residues. The trim removed 4 bases at V and 2 bases at J, leaving 8 bases unmatched. The V gene's germline CDR1 is MNHEY and CDR2 SMNVEV (reference sequence).